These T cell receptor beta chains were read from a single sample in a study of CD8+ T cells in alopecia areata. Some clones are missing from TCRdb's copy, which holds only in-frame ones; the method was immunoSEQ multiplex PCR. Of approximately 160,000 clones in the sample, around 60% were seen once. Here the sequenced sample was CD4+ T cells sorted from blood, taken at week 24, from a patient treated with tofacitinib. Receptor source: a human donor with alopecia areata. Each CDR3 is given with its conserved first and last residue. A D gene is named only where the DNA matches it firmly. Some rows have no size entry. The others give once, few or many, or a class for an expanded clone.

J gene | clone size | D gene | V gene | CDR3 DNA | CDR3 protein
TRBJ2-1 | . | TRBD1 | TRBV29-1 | TGCAGCGCCGTCGTGGACAGGGGTCACAATGAGCAGTTCTTC | CSAVVDRGHNEQFF
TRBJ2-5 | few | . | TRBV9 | TGTGCCAGCAGCGGAGGGGGAGATGAAGAGACCCAGTACTTC | CASSGGGDEETQYF
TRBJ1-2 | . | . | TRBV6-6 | TGTGCCAGCAGTTTCAGAGAGCCCTATGGCTACACCTTC | CASSFREPYGYTF
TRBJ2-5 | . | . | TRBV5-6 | TGTGCCAGCAGCTTGCGGGAGACCCAGTACTTC | CASSLRETQYF
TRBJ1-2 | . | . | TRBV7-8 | TGTGCCAGCAGCAAAGACAGGATCCACACCTTC | CASSKDRIHTF
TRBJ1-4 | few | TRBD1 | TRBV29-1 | TGCAGCGTTGGGACAGGGTATAATGAAAAACTGTTTTTT | CSVGTGYNEKLFF
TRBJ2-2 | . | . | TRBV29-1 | TGCAGCGTTGAGGCGGGGGCCAGGACCGGGGAGCTGTTTTTT | CSVEAGARTGELFF
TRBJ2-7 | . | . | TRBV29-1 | TGCAGCGTTGCGATGGGAGGGGGGGTCACCGAGCAGTACTTC | CSVAMGGGVTEQYF
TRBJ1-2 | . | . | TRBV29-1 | TGCAGCGTCCGGGTGGCCAACTATGGCTACACCTTC | CSVRVANYGYTF
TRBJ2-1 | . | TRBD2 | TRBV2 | TGTGCCAGCAGGCCTAGCGGGGGACACAATGAGCAGTTCTTC | CASRPSGGHNEQFF
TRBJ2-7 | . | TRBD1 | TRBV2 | TGTGCCAGTCGGGGACAGGGGACGAACGAGCAGTACTTC | CASRGQGTNEQYF